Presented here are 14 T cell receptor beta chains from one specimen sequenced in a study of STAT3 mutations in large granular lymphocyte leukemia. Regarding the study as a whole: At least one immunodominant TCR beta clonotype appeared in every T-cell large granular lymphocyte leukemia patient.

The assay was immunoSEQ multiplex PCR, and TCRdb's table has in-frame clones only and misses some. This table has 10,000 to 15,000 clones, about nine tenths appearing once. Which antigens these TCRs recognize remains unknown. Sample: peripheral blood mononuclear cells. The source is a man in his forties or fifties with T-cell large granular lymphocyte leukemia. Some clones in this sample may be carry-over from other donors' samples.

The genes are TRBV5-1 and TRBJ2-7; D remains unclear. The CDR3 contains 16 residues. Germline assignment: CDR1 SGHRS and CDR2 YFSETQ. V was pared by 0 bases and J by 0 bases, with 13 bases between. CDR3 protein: CASSLAGPSVSYEQYF. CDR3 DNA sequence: TGCGCCAGCAGCTTGGCCGGGCCCTCCGTCTCCTACGAGCAGTACTTC.

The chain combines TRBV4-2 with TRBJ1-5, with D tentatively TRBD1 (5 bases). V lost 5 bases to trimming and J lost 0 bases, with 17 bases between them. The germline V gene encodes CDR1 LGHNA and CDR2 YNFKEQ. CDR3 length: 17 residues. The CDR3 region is CASSGGTGRYSNQPQHF. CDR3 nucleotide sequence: TGTGCCAGCAGCGGAGGGACTGGACGCTATAGCAATCAGCCCCAGCATTTT.

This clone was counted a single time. In DNA form, the CDR3 reads TGCGCCAGCAGCCAAGGCGAGGCCTTGAACACTGAAGCTTTCTTT. Its protein product is CASSQGEALNTEAFF. This sequence joins TRBV4-3 and TRBJ1-1; D is uncertain. The CDR3 has 15 residues. Trimming left V 1 base short and J 0 bases short, with 9 bases between. Germline assignment: CDR1 LGHNA and CDR2 YSLEER.

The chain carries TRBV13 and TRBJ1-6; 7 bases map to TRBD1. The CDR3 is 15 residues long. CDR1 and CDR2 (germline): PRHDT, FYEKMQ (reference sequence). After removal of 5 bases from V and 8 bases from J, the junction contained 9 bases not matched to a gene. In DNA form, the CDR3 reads TGTGCCAGCAGCCACGGACAGGACCCTTATTCACCCCTCCACTTT. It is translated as CASSHGQDPYSPLHF.

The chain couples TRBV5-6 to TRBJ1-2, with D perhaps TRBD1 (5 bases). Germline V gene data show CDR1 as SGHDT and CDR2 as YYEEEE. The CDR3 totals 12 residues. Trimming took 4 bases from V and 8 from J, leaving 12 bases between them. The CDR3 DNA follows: TGTGCCAGCAGCCCGGGGGGGGTCGGCTACACCTTC. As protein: CASSPGGVGYTF.

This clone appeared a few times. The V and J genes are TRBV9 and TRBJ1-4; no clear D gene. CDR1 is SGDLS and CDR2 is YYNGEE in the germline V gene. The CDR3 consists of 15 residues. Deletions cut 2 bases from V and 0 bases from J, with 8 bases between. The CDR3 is CASSVAVSTNEKLFF. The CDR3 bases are TGTGCCAGCAGCGTGGCGGTGTCAACTAATGAAAAACTGTTTTTT.

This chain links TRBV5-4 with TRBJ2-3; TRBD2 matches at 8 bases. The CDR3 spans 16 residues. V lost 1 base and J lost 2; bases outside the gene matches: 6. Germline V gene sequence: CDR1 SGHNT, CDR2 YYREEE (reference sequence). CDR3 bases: TGTGCCAGCAGCTTGAGCGGGGGAGGAGTCACAGATACGCAGTATTTT. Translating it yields CASSLSGGGVTDTQYF.

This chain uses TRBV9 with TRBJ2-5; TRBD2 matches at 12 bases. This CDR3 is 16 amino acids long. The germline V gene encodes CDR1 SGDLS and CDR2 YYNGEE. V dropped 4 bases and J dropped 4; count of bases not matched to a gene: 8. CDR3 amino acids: CASSSLTSGGLETQYF. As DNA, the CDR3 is TGTGCCAGCAGCTCCCTGACTAGCGGGGGTTTAGAGACCCAGTACTTC. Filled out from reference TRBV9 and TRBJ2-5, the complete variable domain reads DSGVTQTPKHLITATGQRVTLRCSPRSGDLSVYWYQQSLDQGLQFLIQYYNGEERAKGNILERFSAQQFPDLHSELNLSSLELGDSALYFCASSSLTSGGLETQYFGPGTRLLVL.

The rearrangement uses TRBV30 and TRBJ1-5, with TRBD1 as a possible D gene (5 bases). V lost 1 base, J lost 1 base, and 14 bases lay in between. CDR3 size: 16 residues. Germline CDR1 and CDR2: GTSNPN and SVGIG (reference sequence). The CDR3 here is CAWSAPGALSNQPQHF. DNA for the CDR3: TGTGCCTGGAGTGCCCCCGGGGCCTTGAGCAATCAGCCCCAGCATTTT. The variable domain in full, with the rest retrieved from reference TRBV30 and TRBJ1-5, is SQTIHQWPATLVQPVGSPLSLECTVEGTSNPNLYWYRQAAGRGLQLLFYSVGIGQISSEVPQNLSASRPQDRQFILSSKKLLLSDSGFYLCAWSAPGALSNQPQHFGDGTRLSIL.

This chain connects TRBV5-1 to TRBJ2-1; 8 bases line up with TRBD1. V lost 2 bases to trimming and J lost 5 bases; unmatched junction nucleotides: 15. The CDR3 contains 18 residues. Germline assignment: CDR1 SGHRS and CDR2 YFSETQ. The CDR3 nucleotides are TGCGCCAGCAGCTTACTCCGGGACAGGTCGTATGGGGACAATGAGCAGTTCTTC. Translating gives CASSLLRDRSYGDNEQFF.

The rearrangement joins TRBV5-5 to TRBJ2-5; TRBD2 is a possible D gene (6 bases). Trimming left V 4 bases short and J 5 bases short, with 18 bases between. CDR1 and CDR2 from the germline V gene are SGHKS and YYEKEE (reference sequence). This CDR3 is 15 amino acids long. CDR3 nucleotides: TGTGCCAGCAGCCCCTGGGGAGGTATTTCGGAGACCCAGTACTTC. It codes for CASSPWGGISETQYF.

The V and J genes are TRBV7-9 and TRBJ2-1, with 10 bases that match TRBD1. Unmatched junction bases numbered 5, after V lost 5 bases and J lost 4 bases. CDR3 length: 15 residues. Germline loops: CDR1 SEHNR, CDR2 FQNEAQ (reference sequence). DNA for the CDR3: TGTGCCAGCAGCCCCGGACAGGGGGTTTACAATGAGCAGTTCTTC. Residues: CASSPGQGVYNEQFF.

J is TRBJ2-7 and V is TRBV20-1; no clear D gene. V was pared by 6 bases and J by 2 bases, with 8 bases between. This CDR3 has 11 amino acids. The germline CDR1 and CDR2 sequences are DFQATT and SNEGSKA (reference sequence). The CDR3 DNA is TGCAGTGCCCCCCGGGCCTACGAGCAGTACTTC. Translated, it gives CSAPRAYEQYF.

CDR3 bases: TGCGCCAGCAGCCAAGATGGGCGGGGCCAGTACTTC. Its protein product is CASSQDGRGQYF. The rearrangement joins TRBV4-1 to TRBJ2-7; TRBD2 is a possible D gene (6 bases). CDR1 and CDR2 from the germline V gene are MGHRA and YSYEKL. This CDR3 has 12 amino acids. V lost 0 bases and J lost 10, with 10 bases in between.